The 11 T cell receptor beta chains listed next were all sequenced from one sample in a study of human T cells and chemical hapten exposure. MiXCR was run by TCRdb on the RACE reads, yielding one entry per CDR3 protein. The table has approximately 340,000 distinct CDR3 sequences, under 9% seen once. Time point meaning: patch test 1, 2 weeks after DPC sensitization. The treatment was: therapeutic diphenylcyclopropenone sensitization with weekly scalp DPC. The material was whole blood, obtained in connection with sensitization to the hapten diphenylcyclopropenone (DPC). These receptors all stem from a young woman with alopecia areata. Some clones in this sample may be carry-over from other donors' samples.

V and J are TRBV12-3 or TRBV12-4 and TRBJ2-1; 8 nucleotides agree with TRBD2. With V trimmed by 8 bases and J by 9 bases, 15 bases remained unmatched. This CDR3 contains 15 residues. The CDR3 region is CASGIVGTRRGEQFF. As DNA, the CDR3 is TGTGCCAGCGGCATCGTCGGGACTAGGCGAGGTGAGCAGTTCTTC.

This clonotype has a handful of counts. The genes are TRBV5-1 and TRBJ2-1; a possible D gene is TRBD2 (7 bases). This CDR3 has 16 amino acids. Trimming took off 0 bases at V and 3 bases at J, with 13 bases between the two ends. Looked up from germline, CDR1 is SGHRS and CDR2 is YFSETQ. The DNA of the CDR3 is TGCGCCAGCAGCTTGGAGGGGGGGCGTTACTACAATGAGCAGTTCTTC. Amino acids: CASSLEGGRYYNEQFF. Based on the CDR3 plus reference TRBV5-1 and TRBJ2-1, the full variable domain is KAGVTQTPRYLIKTRGQQVTLSCSPISGHRSVSWYQQTPGQGLQFLFEYFSETQRNKGNFPGRFSGRQFSNSRSEMNVSTLELGDSALYLCASSLEGGRYYNEQFFGPGTRLTVL.

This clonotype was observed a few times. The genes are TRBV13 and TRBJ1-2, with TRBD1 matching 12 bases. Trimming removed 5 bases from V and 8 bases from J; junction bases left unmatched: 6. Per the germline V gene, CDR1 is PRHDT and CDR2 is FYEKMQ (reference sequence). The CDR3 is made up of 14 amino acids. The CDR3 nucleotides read TGTGCCAGCAGCCCGGGACAGGGGGCAGAAGGCTACACCTTC. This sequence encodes CASSPGQGAEGYTF.

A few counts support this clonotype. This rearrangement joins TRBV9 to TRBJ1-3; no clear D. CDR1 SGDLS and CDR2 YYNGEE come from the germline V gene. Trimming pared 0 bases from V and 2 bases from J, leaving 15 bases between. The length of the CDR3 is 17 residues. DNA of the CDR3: TGTGCCAGCAGCGTAGAAGGAGGTGGAAATACTGGAAACACCATATATTTT. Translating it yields CASSVEGGGNTGNTIYF.

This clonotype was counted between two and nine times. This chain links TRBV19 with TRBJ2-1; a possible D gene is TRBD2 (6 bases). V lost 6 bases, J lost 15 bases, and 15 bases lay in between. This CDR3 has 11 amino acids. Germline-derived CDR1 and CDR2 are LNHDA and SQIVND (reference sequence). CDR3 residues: CASRRLGPPFF. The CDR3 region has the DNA TGTGCCAGTAGAAGACTAGGGCCACCGTTCTTC.

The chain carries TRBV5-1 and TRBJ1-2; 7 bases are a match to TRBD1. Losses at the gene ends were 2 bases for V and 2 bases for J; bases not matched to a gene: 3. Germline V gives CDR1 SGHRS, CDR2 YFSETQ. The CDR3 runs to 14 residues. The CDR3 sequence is CASSFGGGNYGYTF. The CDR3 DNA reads TGCGCCAGCAGCTTTGGAGGGGGCAACTATGGCTACACCTTC.

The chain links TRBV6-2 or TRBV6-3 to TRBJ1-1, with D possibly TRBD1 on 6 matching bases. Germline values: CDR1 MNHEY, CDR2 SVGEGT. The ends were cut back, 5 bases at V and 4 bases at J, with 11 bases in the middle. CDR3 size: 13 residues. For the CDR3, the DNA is TGTGCCAGCAGTGGGCAGGGGATCACTGAAGCTTTCTTT. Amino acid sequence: CASSGQGITEAFF.

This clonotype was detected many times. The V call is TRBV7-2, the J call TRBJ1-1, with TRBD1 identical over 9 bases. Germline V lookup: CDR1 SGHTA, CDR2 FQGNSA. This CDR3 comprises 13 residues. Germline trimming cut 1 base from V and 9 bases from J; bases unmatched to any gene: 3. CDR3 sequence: CASSLEGQGKAFF. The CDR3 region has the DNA TGTGCCAGCAGCTTAGAGGGACAGGGTAAAGCTTTCTTT.

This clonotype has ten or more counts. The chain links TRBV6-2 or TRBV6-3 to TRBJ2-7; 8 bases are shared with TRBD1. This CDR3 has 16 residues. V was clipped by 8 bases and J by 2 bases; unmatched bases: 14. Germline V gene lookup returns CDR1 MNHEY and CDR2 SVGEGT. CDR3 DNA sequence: TGTGCCAGCGGGAAACCGACAGGGGCTCGTCCCTACGAGCAGTACTTC. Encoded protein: CASGKPTGARPYEQYF.

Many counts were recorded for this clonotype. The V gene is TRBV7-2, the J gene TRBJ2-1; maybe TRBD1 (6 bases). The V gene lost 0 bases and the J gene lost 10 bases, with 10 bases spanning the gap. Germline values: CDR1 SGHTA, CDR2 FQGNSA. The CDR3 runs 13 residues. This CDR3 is CASSLALDREQFF. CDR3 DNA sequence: TGTGCCAGCAGCTTAGCTTTGGACAGAGAGCAGTTCTTC.

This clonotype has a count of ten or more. CDR3 coding DNA: TGCAGCGCCCCTGACTCTAGCGGGGTAACGGATACGCAGTATTTT. This translates into CSAPDSSGVTDTQYF. The rearrangement uses TRBV29-1 and TRBJ2-3; 9 nucleotides match TRBD2. The CDR3 loop spans 15 amino acids. Germline values: CDR1 SQVTM, CDR2 ANQGSEA. V lost 7 bases, J lost 6 bases, and 14 bases stayed unmatched.